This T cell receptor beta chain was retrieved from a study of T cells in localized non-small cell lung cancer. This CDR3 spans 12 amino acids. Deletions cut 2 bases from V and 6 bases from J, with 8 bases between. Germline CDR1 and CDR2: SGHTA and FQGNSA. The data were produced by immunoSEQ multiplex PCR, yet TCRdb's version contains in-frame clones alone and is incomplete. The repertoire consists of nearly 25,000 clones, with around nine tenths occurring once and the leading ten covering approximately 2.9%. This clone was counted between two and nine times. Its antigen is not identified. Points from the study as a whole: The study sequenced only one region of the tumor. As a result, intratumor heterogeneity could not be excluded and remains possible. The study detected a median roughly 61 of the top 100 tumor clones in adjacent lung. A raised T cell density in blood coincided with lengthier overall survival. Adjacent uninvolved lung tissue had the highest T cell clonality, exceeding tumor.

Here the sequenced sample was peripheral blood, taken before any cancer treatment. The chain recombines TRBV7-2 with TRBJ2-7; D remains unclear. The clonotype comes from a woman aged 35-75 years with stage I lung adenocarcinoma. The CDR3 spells CASSLYSGEQYF. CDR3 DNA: TGTGCCAGCAGCTTATATTCGGGCGAGCAGTACTTC.